The 19 T cell receptor beta chains given below trace back to one sample, sequenced in a study of human T cells and chemical hapten exposure. TCRdb independently ran MiXCR on the RACE reads; one entry per CDR3 protein. The sample holds approximately 260,000 distinct CDR3 sequences; 7% to 10% are singletons and the top ten take approximately 2.2%. Specified time point: pre-sensitization, week 0. The sample's treatment: therapeutic diphenylcyclopropenone sensitization with weekly scalp DPC. Source: whole blood, taken in connection with sensitization to the hapten diphenylcyclopropenone (DPC). The origin of the receptors is a woman in her 40s with alopecia areata. Some clones in this sample may be carry-over from other donors' samples.

This clonotype appeared a few times. The CDR3 DNA follows: TGTGCCAGCAGCCCAGGGGCCCCGATAGCAGATACGCAGTATTTT. Translation: CASSPGAPIADTQYF. The V call is TRBV9, the J call TRBJ2-3, with a possible D match to TRBD1 (6 bases). V was cut by 4 bases and J by 4 bases, with 16 bases left in between. This CDR3 has 15 amino acids. Germline V gene sequence: CDR1 SGDLS, CDR2 YYNGEE.

The chain has TRBV6-5 and TRBJ1-5; possibly TRBD1 for D (6 bases). Germline V lookup: CDR1 MNHEY, CDR2 SVGAGI. The CDR3 is 15 residues long. V lost 6 bases to trimming and J lost 2 bases, with 14 bases between them. The CDR3 DNA is TGTGCCAGCAGCCGGGAGGGGGGTGGCAATCAGCCCCAGCATTTT. Protein sequence: CASSREGGGNQPQHF.

This clonotype was seen once. The chain has TRBV29-1 and TRBJ2-4, with D maybe TRBD1 (6 bases). With 6 bases removed from V and 0 bases from J, the gap between germline ends came to 12 bases. The CDR3 sequence is 14 residues long. Per the germline V gene, CDR1 is SQVTM and CDR2 is ANQGSEA. Here the CDR3 DNA reads TGCAGCGTCGCCCCAGGGGAAGCCAAAAACATTCAGTACTTC. Translating gives CSVAPGEAKNIQYF.

This clonotype was found many times. This chain uses TRBV9 with TRBJ2-5; D is perhaps TRBD2 (6 bases). CDR3 size: 18 residues. Germline CDR1 is SGDLS and CDR2 is YYNGEE. V was shortened by 0 bases and J by 1 base, with 19 bases between the two germline ends. The CDR3 nucleotides are TGTGCCAGCAGCGTAGCCCGAGGCGGGAACTTCCTCCAAGAGACCCAGTACTTC. Translating gives CASSVARGGNFLQETQYF.

This clonotype has a handful of counts. The chain joins TRBV9 to TRBJ2-7; 10 bases are a match to TRBD1. J gave up 0 bases and V 3 bases, and 3 bases lay outside the gene matches. This CDR3 has 15 amino acids. Germline CDR1 reads SGDLS; CDR2 reads YYNGEE. CDR3 protein: CASSARDRGSYEQYF. DNA for the CDR3: TGTGCCAGCAGCGCGCGGGACAGGGGCTCCTACGAGCAGTACTTC.

This clonotype has more than one count but fewer than ten. The rearrangement joins TRBV20-1 to TRBJ2-1; 7 bases line up with TRBD2. The CDR3 extends over 14 amino acids. V shed 5 bases and J 4 bases; nucleotides not matched to a gene: 8. Germline values: CDR1 DFQATT, CDR2 SNEGSKA (reference sequence). Written as DNA, the CDR3 is TGCAGTGCTGGGCGGGCTAGCGGATACAATGAGCAGTTCTTC. Amino acid sequence: CSAGRASGYNEQFF.

This clonotype was recorded a few times. The rearrangement joins TRBV29-1 to TRBJ2-7; TRBD1 is a possible D gene (6 bases). Germline CDR1 is SQVTM and CDR2 is ANQGSEA. This CDR3 contains 15 residues. V was pared by 6 bases and J by 0 bases, with 18 bases between. Here the CDR3 DNA reads TGCAGCGTCAAGGGCATTGGGACACACTCCTACGAGCAGTACTTC. Protein: CSVKGIGTHSYEQYF.

The chain links TRBV2 to TRBJ1-1, with a tentative D call TRBD1 (5 bases). This CDR3 is built from 15 residues. V lost 7 bases, J lost 0 bases, and 15 bases lay in between. Germline loops: CDR1 SNHLY, CDR2 FYNNEI. CDR3 sequence: CASKRGTDLNTEAFF. CDR3 bases: TGTGCCAGCAAACGGGGGACGGACCTGAACACTGAAGCTTTCTTT.

The sample holds a few counts of this clonotype. This chain connects TRBV27 to TRBJ2-2, with 11 bases fitting TRBD2. V shed 8 bases and J 1 base; nucleotides not matched to a gene: 6. This CDR3 is built from 16 residues. The germline V gene encodes CDR1 MNHEY and CDR2 SMNVEV (reference sequence). The CDR3 DNA reads TGTGCCAGCGGTAAAGGACTAGCGGGGAACACCGGGGAGCTGTTTTTT. It encodes CASGKGLAGNTGELFF.

This clonotype was seen a few times. CDR3 region: CASSQLINDQPQHF. The CDR3 DNA reads TGTGCCAGCAGCCAACTAATAAACGATCAGCCCCAGCATTTT. The rearrangement links TRBV3-1 to TRBJ1-5; no firm D call. The CDR3 length is 14 residues. Trimming stripped 2 bases from V and 5 bases from J, with 10 bases between. Germline V gene sequence: CDR1 LGHDT, CDR2 YNNKEL (reference sequence). Together with reference TRBV3-1 and TRBJ1-5, the CDR3 gives the full variable domain: DTAVSQTPKYLVTQMGNDKSIKCEQNLGHDTMYWYKQDSKKFLKIMFSYNNKELIINETVPNRFSPKSPDKAHLNLHINSLELGDSAVYFCASSQLINDQPQHFGDGTRLSIL.

The chain has TRBV18 and TRBJ1-5; 9 bases line up with TRBD1. This CDR3 comprises 16 residues. Germline V lookup: CDR1 KGHSH, CDR2 LQKENI. After removal of 0 bases from V and 3 bases from J, the junction contained 3 bases not matched to a gene. The chain's CDR3 is CASSPPGQGINQPQHF. The CDR3 DNA is TGTGCCAGCTCACCACCGGGACAGGGTATCAATCAGCCCCAGCATTTT.

The chain recombines TRBV10-3 with TRBJ2-1; D not resolved. The V gene lost 2 bases and the J gene lost 7 bases, with 18 bases spanning the gap. Germline V gives CDR1 ENHRY, CDR2 SYGVKD. The CDR3 consists of 16 residues. The CDR3 DNA sequence: TGTGCCATCAGTGAGCTTTCCACCGAGACGTTGAATGAGCAGTTCTTC. It is translated as CAISELSTETLNEQFF.

This clonotype came up many times. CDR3 amino acids: CSARAASGSSYNEQFF. The CDR3 DNA follows: TGCAGTGCTAGAGCGGCGAGCGGGAGCTCCTACAATGAGCAGTTCTTC. The chain employs TRBV20-1 and TRBJ2-1; 8 nucleotides align to TRBD2. The ends lost 1 base at V and 0 bases at J; junction bases unmatched: 5. This CDR3 contains 16 residues. Germline V CDR1 and CDR2: DFQATT, SNEGSKA (reference sequence).

This clonotype was seen a few times. The V and J genes are TRBV12-3 or TRBV12-4 and TRBJ1-2; TRBD1 is a possible D gene (5 bases). The CDR3 consists of 13 residues. V shed 5 bases and J shed 4 bases, with 11 bases lying between them. In DNA, the CDR3 is TGTGCCAGCAGTCAAACAGGAGTCTATGGCTACACCTTC. It translates to CASSQTGVYGYTF.

The chain is built from TRBV14 and TRBJ2-1, with D possibly TRBD2 on 5 matching bases. Trimming took off 1 base at V and 8 bases at J, with 18 bases between the two ends. This CDR3 region has 16 residues. CDR1 SGHDN and CDR2 FVKESK come from the germline V gene. The CDR3 loop is CASSQGGIGLRDEQFF. The CDR3 DNA is TGTGCCAGCAGCCAAGGAGGGATCGGGCTTAGGGATGAGCAGTTCTTC.

This clonotype has a handful of counts. V and J are TRBV9 and TRBJ2-1; D perhaps matches TRBD2 (6 bases). The germline V and J ends were trimmed by 0 bases and 9 bases, with 16 bases remaining between them. Germline V gene data show CDR1 as SGDLS and CDR2 as YYNGEE. The CDR3 length is 15 residues. The CDR3 loop is CASSVVGGREGEQFF. In DNA, the CDR3 is TGTGCCAGCAGCGTAGTTGGAGGGAGAGAGGGTGAGCAGTTCTTC.

This clonotype has just a few counts. The genes are TRBV20-1 and TRBJ2-1, with D hard to call. This CDR3 comprises 12 residues. Germline CDR1 DFQATT, CDR2 SNEGSKA (reference sequence). Between the trimmed V and J ends, which lost 0 bases and 7 bases, there was a span of 7 bases. The CDR3 DNA sequence: TGCAGTGCTAGAGATAAACTAAATGAGCAGTTCTTC. This encodes CSARDKLNEQFF.

The V and J genes are TRBV27 and TRBJ2-5; D is possibly TRBD2 (5 bases). The CDR3 contains 14 residues. Between the trimmed V and J ends, which lost 4 bases and 7 bases, there was a span of 16 bases. CDR1 MNHEY and CDR2 SMNVEV come from the germline V gene (reference sequence). This CDR3 reads CASSSPGMLGTQYF. As DNA, the CDR3 is TGTGCCAGCAGTTCGCCGGGAATGCTGGGGACCCAGTACTTC.

This clonotype came up a few times. This chain joins TRBV20-1 and TRBJ1-2; no reliable D call. In germline, CDR1 is DFQATT, CDR2 SNEGSKA (reference sequence). The CDR3 totals 12 residues. V gave up 0 bases and J gave up 5 bases, with 7 bases separating them. CDR3 DNA: TGCAGTGCTAGAGAGGGATTGTATGGCTACACCTTC. Translation: CSAREGLYGYTF.